The clone carrying this T cell receptor beta chain was seen a handful of times. Its matching antigen is unknown. The data stem from a study of CD8+ T cells in alopecia areata. General study results and limits: Clonality exceeded that of normal scalp in lesional scalp, most notably in alopecia totalis/universalis.

As for treatment: oral pan-JAK inhibitor, 5-10 mg twice daily. Sequencing relied on a cDNA template that was reverse transcribed from extracted RNA. Clones were read by immunoSEQ multiplex PCR, and TCRdb kept only the in-frame ones, dropping some. Of a few hundred thousand clones in the sample, roughly 56% were seen once. Germline V gene data show CDR1 as MNHEY and CDR2 as SMNVEV (reference sequence). The germline V and J ends were trimmed by 2 bases and 9 bases, with 5 bases remaining between them. This CDR3 spans 11 amino acids. This TCR was sampled from a human donor with alopecia areata. The sequencing used CD4+ T cells sorted from blood, collected at week 4, from a patient treated with tofacitinib. The chain recombines TRBV27 with TRBJ1-3; D gene unclear. CDR3 sequence: CASSLTGTIYF. The CDR3 DNA reads as TGTGCCAGCAGTTTAACGGGCACCATATATTTT.